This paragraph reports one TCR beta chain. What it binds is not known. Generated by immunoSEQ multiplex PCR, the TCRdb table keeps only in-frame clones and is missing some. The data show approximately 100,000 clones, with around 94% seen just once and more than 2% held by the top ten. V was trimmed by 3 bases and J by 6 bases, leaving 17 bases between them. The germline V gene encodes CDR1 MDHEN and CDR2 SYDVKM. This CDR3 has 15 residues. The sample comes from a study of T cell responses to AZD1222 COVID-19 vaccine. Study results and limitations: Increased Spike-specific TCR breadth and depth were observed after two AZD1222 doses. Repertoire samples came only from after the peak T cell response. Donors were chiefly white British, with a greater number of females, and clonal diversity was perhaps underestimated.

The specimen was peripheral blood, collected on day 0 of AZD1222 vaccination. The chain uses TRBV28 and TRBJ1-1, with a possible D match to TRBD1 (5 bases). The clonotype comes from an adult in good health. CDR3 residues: CASSFGGRQGPEAFF. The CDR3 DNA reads TGTGCCAGCAGTTTCGGAGGTCGGCAGGGCCCTGAAGCTTTCTTT.